These 22 T cell receptor beta chains were all obtained from the same sample, sequenced in a study of T cells in Graves' hyperthyroidism and ophthalmopathy. It was RNA transcripts that yielded the amplified TCR beta CDR3 regions. The HTBI primer set was used in a first-round RT-PCR of the TCR CDR3. TCRdb re-called the multiplex PCR reads with MiXCR, one entry per CDR3 protein. The table has around 760,000 distinct CDR3 sequences, 30% to 40% seen once; the top ten hold 31%. The material sequenced was blood. The receptor set was obtained from a middle-aged woman with Graves' hyperthyroidism.

The sample holds many counts of this clonotype. The CDR3 reads CASGTSVTYEQYF. The CDR3 coding sequence is TGTGCCAGTGGGACTAGCGTTACCTACGAGCAGTACTTC. The chain has TRBV2 and TRBJ2-7, with 10 bases identical to TRBD2. Germline V gene lookup returns CDR1 SNHLY and CDR2 FYNNEI. CDR3 length: 13 residues. V lost 9 bases, J lost 2 bases, and 4 bases stayed unmatched.

This clonotype has only a few counts. The chain uses TRBV10-3 and TRBJ2-2; 10 bases align to TRBD1. The CDR3 consists of 15 residues. The V gene end was trimmed by 10 bases and the J gene end by 4 bases; junction bases not matched to a gene: 9. Per the germline V gene, CDR1 is ENHRY and CDR2 is SYGVKD. CDR3 bases: TGTGCCAGCAGGGTGACAGGGGGCTTCACCGGGGAGCTGTTTTTT. This gives the protein CASRVTGGFTGELFF.

Many counts were recorded for this clonotype. This sequence joins TRBV20-1 and TRBJ1-2, with D uncertain. V was clipped by 0 bases and J by 9 bases, with 14 bases between them. Looked up from germline, CDR1 is DFQATT and CDR2 is SNEGSKA (reference sequence). CDR3 length: 13 residues. The CDR3 sequence: CSARDGRRQSYTF. CDR3 bases: TGCAGTGCTAGAGATGGGCGACGGCAGAGCTACACCTTC.

In its sample, this clonotype was seen a few times. J is TRBJ1-1 and V is TRBV12-3 or TRBV12-4, with a weak D call TRBD1 (5 bases). The CDR3 extends over 15 amino acids. V was trimmed by 5 bases and J by 5 bases, leaving 18 bases between them. Here the CDR3 reads CASSGPTWGVTEAFF. DNA of the CDR3: TGTGCCAGCAGTGGCCCGACTTGGGGGGTAACTGAAGCTTTCTTT.

This chain links TRBV6-5 with TRBJ1-6; 7 bases align to TRBD1. The CDR3 runs 16 residues. Trimming at V came to 2 bases and at J to 10 bases, leaving 11 bases not matched to a gene. Germline CDR1 MNHEY, CDR2 SVGAGI. The CDR3 here is CASSYPLGRGNSPLHF. The CDR3, as DNA: TGTGCCAGCAGTTACCCTCTCGGCAGGGGGAACTCACCCCTCCACTTT.

The DNA of the CDR3 is TGCAGTGCTATGGGGCTAGCGGGAGACTCGAGGATGACCCAGTACTTC. The encoded protein is CSAMGLAGDSRMTQYF. The chain couples TRBV20-1 to TRBJ2-5, with 10 bases that match TRBD2. The V and J ends lost 4 bases and 7 bases, in that order; junction bases with no gene match: 15. This CDR3 region has 16 residues. Germline V gives CDR1 DFQATT, CDR2 SNEGSKA (reference sequence).

CDR3 in DNA: TGTGCCAGCAGCTTAGCGGACGGTAACTATGGCTACACCTTC. Encoded protein: CASSLADGNYGYTF. The V and J genes are TRBV11-2 and TRBJ1-2, with D hard to call. The length of the CDR3 is 14 residues. The germline V gene has CDR1 SGHAT and CDR2 FQNNGV. Trimming removed 1 base at V and 1 base at J, with 7 bases between.

This clonotype was seen repeatedly, ten times or more. The chain combines TRBV12-3 or TRBV12-4 with TRBJ1-6; D not resolved. Trimming removed 3 bases from V and 10 bases from J, with 13 bases in between. The CDR3 runs to 14 residues. CDR3 loop: CASSFDISQSPLHF. For the CDR3, the DNA is TGTGCCAGCAGTTTCGATATCTCTCAGTCACCCCTCCACTTT.

As for this clonotype: Since a much larger clone is just one base distant, this may be a read error. This chain's CDR3 is CASNRGAINTEAFF. The CDR3 DNA reads as TGTGCCAGCAACAGAGGGGCGATCAACACTGAAGCTTTCTTT. The chain couples TRBV2 to TRBJ1-1; D might be TRBD1 (5 bases). The V gene lost 7 bases and the J gene lost 2 bases, with 14 bases spanning the gap. The germline gives CDR1 SNHLY, CDR2 FYNNEI. CDR3 length equals 14 residues.

The chain combines TRBV5-5 with TRBJ1-4; D remains ambiguous. This CDR3 comprises 14 residues. The germline CDR1 and CDR2 sequences are SGHKS and YYEKEE (reference sequence). The germline V and J ends were trimmed by 1 base and 8 bases, with 12 bases remaining between them. The CDR3 sequence: CASSLTDRGEKLFF. In nucleotides, the CDR3 is TGTGCCAGCAGCTTGACAGATCGAGGAGAAAAACTGTTTTTT.

This clonotype occurred many times. This chain links TRBV6-5 with TRBJ1-2; a possible D gene is TRBD1 (5 bases). The CDR3 length is 13 residues. The V end was cut by 4 bases, the J end by 6 bases, with 12 bases between. Germline CDR1 and CDR2: MNHEY and SVGAGI. CDR3: CASSLAGSDGYTF. In DNA form, the CDR3 reads TGTGCCAGCAGTTTGGCAGGGAGTGATGGCTACACCTTC.

CDR3 sequence: CSGWTAGYGYTF. The CDR3, as DNA: TGCAGCGGCTGGACAGCCGGCTATGGCTACACCTTC. This sequence joins TRBV29-1 and TRBJ1-2; perhaps TRBD1 as D (6 bases). The V gene's germline CDR1 is SQVTM and CDR2 ANQGSEA. There are 12 residues in the CDR3. V lost 7 bases, J lost 4 bases, and 13 bases lay in between. Full variable domain (outside the CDR3, taken from reference TRBV29-1 and TRBJ1-2): SAVISQKPSRDICQRGTSLTIQCQVDSQVTMMFWYRQQPGQSLTLIATANQGSEATYESGFVIDKFPISRPNLTFSTLTVSNMSPEDSSIYLCSGWTAGYGYTFGSGTRLTVV.

This clonotype has at least ten counts. The V and J genes are TRBV2 and TRBJ1-1; no clear D gene. The V end was cut by 1 base, the J end by 5 bases, with 8 bases between. The CDR3 consists of 13 residues. In germline, CDR1 is SNHLY, CDR2 FYNNEI. The CDR3 DNA is TGTGCCAGCAGTGAAGAAGCCGGGACTGAAGCTTTCTTT. This sequence encodes CASSEEAGTEAFF.

The V gene is TRBV10-3, the J gene TRBJ2-5; D unclear. There are 13 residues in the CDR3. The V end was cut by 7 bases, the J end by 5 bases, with 14 bases between. Germline V lookup: CDR1 ENHRY, CDR2 SYGVKD. The CDR3 nucleotides read TGTGCCATCACCGGAGCCCTTGTCGAGACCCAGTACTTC. It codes for CAITGALVETQYF.

This clonotype was found many times. The chain joins TRBV25-1 to TRBJ1-1; perhaps TRBD1 as D (5 bases). Looked up from germline, CDR1 is MGHDK and CDR2 is SYGVNS. The CDR3 has 15 residues. V lost 4 bases to trimming and J lost 5 bases, with 17 bases between them. The chain's CDR3 is CASSGRPAGLTEAFF. The CDR3 nucleotides read TGTGCCAGCAGTGGAAGACCGGCAGGGTTGACTGAAGCTTTCTTT.

This clonotype came up a few times. V is TRBV6-5 and J is TRBJ1-5, with D perhaps TRBD1 (5 bases). The CDR3 has 15 amino acids. The V end was cut by 6 bases, the J end by 2 bases, with 14 bases between. Germline V CDR1 and CDR2: MNHEY, SVGAGI. CDR3 in DNA: TGTGCCAGCAGCCCCCGGGGGACCGGCAATCAGCCCCAGCATTTT. Protein product: CASSPRGTGNQPQHF.

On this clonotype: A single base separates this from a much larger clone, so it may be a read error. This chain joins TRBV20-1 and TRBJ2-5; 9 bases map to TRBD2. J lost 4 bases, V lost 3 bases, and 12 bases had no gene match. The CDR3 has 16 residues. Germline V CDR1 and CDR2: DFQATT, SNEGSKA (reference sequence). CDR3 amino acids: CSARRPAGGHGETQYF. The DNA for the CDR3 is TGCAGTGCTAGGAGACCAGCGGGGGGCCATGGAGAGACCCAGTACTTC.

A few counts support this clonotype. The CDR3 DNA sequence: TGTGCCAGCAGTTACTCGACAACCTACTATGGCTACACCTTC. This codes for CASSYSTTYYGYTF. The V gene is TRBV6-2 or TRBV6-3, the J gene TRBJ1-2; D ambiguous. Between the trimmed V and J ends, which lost 0 bases and 3 bases, there was a span of 8 bases. The CDR3 extends over 14 amino acids. Germline CDR1 and CDR2: MNHEY and SVGEGT.

In regard to this clonotype: An end of the junction does not agree with germline; a read error may underlie this. V is TRBV24-1 and J is TRBJ1-2; maybe TRBD1 (6 bases). The CDR3 loop spans 14 amino acids. Germline values: CDR1 KGHDR, CDR2 SFDVKD. The CDR3 protein is CAASETGGGYGYTF. The CDR3 bases are TGTGCCGCCAGTGAGACAGGCGGCGGCTATGGCTACACCTTC.

In this sample, this clonotype turned up many times. J is TRBJ1-1 and V is TRBV5-4; a weak D match, TRBD1 (6 bases). This CDR3 contains 13 residues. Germline V CDR1 and CDR2: SGHNT, YYREEE (reference sequence). The V end lost 5 bases, the J end lost 7 bases, and 15 bases lay between the germline ends. The CDR3 is CASRIGGMIEAFF. As DNA, the CDR3 is TGTGCCAGCAGGATAGGGGGGATGATTGAAGCTTTCTTT. Full variable domain (remainder filled in from reference TRBV5-4 and TRBJ1-1): ETGVTQSPTHLIKTRGQQVTLRCSSQSGHNTVSWYQQALGQGPQFIFQYYREEENGRGNFPPRFSGLQFPNYSSELNVNALELDDSALYLCASRIGGMIEAFFGQGTRLTVV.

This clonotype occurred many times. The rearrangement joins TRBV9 to TRBJ1-1, with D possibly matching TRBD1 (5 bases). This CDR3 has 15 residues. Germline V CDR1 and CDR2: SGDLS, YYNGEE. Trimming shortened V by 3 bases and J by 4 bases, and 16 bases separated the two germline ends. The DNA of the CDR3 is TGTGCCAGCAGCGAGGGGCACGCCGGGGGCACTGAAGCTTTCTTT. Amino acids: CASSEGHAGGTEAFF.

This clonotype was picked up many times. The genes are TRBV11-3 and TRBJ2-5; D may be TRBD1 (5 bases). The V end was cut by 6 bases, the J end by 4 bases, with 12 bases between. This CDR3 is built from 13 residues. Germline CDR1 is SGHNT and CDR2 is YENEEA. CDR3 DNA: TGTGCCAGCAGAAGGGGCAGTGGAGAGACCCAGTACTTC. Encoded protein: CASRRGSGETQYF.